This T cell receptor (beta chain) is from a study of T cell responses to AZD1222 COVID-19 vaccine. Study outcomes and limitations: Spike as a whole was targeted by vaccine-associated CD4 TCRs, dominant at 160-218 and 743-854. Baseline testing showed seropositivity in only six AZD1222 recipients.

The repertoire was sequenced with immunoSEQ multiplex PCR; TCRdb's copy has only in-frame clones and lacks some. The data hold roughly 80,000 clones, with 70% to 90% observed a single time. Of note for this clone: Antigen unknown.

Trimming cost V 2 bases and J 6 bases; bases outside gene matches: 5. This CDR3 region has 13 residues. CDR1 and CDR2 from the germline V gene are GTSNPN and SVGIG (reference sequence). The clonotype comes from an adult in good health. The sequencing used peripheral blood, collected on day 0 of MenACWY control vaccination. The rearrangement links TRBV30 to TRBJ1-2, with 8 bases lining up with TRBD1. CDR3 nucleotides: TGTGCCTGGAGTACGACAGGGGCACATGGCTACACCTTC. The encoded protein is CAWSTTGAHGYTF. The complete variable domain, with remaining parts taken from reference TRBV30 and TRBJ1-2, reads SQTIHQWPATLVQPVGSPLSLECTVEGTSNPNLYWYRQAAGRGLQLLFYSVGIGQISSEVPQNLSASRPQDRQFILSSKKLLLSDSGFYLCAWSTTGAHGYTFGSGTRLTVV.